The TCR beta chain described here comes from a study of cytomegalovirus exposure and HLA in healthy donors. Overall study: Of 398 genotyped donors, more than 75% clustered with self-reported Caucasian donors. Study results and limitations: Being productive about 87% or about 30% of the time was typical of most TCR beta V segments in an earlier analysis.

Turning to this clone: Antigen: not known.

A multiplex PCR was run with 60 Vbeta primers and 13 Jbeta primers. Using immunoSEQ multiplex PCR, the repertoire was profiled, and TCRdb retains in-frame clones only, with some absent. This table holds around 150,000 clones, 80% to 90% found once. This TCR derives from a woman aged 40 to 55 in good health and CMV-seropositive. Sequenced sample: PBMCs.

Here the CDR3 DNA reads TGCGCCAGCAGGTCTAGGGGGGGGCACCAAGAGACCCAGTACTTC. This gives the protein CASRSRGGHQETQYF. The chain combines TRBV5-1 with TRBJ2-5; possibly TRBD2 for D (7 bases). The CDR3 is made up of 15 amino acids. Germline CDR1 and CDR2: SGHRS and YFSETQ. Trimming removed 5 bases from V and 0 bases from J, with 14 bases in between.